This is a list of T cell receptor beta chains from one sample in a study of blood T cell repertoires in COVID-19. The repertoire was sequenced with immunoSEQ multiplex PCR; TCRdb's copy has only in-frame clones and lacks some. The profile covers about 300,000 clones, with roughly 88% appearing a single time and 5.5% to 8% taken by the ten largest. Material: peripheral blood. These receptors all stem from a woman aged 25-40 years who had recovered from COVID-19. Both conserved end residues are part of each CDR3. The D gene is left open where the match is weak. Rows may omit the clone size; those that give it use once, few, many or a size class.

abundance	v_gene	d_gene	j_gene	CDR3aa	CDR3nt
NA	TRBV9	NA	TRBJ2-2	CASSVGKQRTGELFF	TGTGCCAGCAGCGTAGGGAAGCAGAGGACCGGGGAGCTGTTTTTT
NA	TRBV15	TRBD2	TRBJ2-7	CATAGLGGSYEQYF	TGTGCCACCGCGGGACTAGGGGGGTCCTACGAGCAGTACTTC
NA	TRBV5-1	NA	TRBJ2-7	CASSLSSAYEQYF	TGCGCCAGCAGCTTGTCGTCGGCCTACGAGCAGTACTTC
NA	TRBV2	TRBD1	TRBJ2-5	CASTPLYRGVGETQYF	TGTGCCAGCACGCCTTTATACAGGGGAGTTGGAGAGACCCAGTACTTC
NA	TRBV11-2	NA	TRBJ1-1	CASRTYRNTEAFF	TGTGCCAGCAGAACTTACAGGAACACTGAAGCTTTCTTT
NA	TRBV6-4	TRBD1	TRBJ1-6	CASSELGTGAPRALHF	TGTGCCAGCAGTGAGTTAGGGACAGGAGCCCCCAGGGCCCTCCACTTT
NA	TRBV15	NA	TRBJ2-3	CATSRLTTGSTDTQYF	TGTGCCACCAGCAGACTCACGACGGGGAGTACAGATACGCAGTATTTT
NA	TRBV2	TRBD1	TRBJ2-1	CASSDGTGGFEQFF	TGTGCCAGCAGTGACGGGACAGGAGGATTTGAGCAGTTCTTC
NA	TRBV21-1	NA	TRBJ2-5	CASREASGGARETQYF	TGTGCCAGCAGGGAAGCGAGCGGGGGGGCCCGGGAGACCCAGTACTTC
NA	TRBV19	TRBD1	TRBJ1-5	CASSTIDRGRNQPQHF	TGTGCCAGTAGTACCATTGACAGGGGCCGGAATCAGCCCCAGCATTTT
once	TRBV7-2	NA	TRBJ2-5	CASSLSTSRIWETQYF	TGTGCCAGCAGCTTATCAACTTCCAGGATTTGGGAGACCCAGTACTTC
NA	TRBV5-1	TRBD1	TRBJ2-5	CASSLGTGGETQYF	TGCGCCAGCAGCTTGGGGACAGGGGGGGAGACCCAGTACTTC
once	TRBV11-2	TRBD2	TRBJ2-2	CASSPLATSGLTYTGELFF	TGTGCCAGCAGCCCCCTTGCGACTAGCGGATTAACGTACACCGGGGAGCTGTTTTTT
NA	TRBV18	NA	TRBJ1-3	CASSRTGIPGNTIYF	TGTGCCAGCTCGCGTACAGGGATCCCTGGAAACACCATATATTTT
NA	TRBV7-3	NA	TRBJ2-1	CASSLLPGTNEQFF	TGTGCCAGCAGCTTACTACCCGGGACAAATGAGCAGTTCTTC
NA	TRBV4-3	TRBD1	TRBJ2-3	CASSTGTGGQDTQYF	TGCGCCAGCAGCACCGGGACAGGGGGCCAAGATACGCAGTATTTT
NA	TRBV2	NA	TRBJ1-4	CASSRPDGDEKLFF	TGTGCCAGCAGTCGCCCTGACGGGGATGAAAAACTGTTTTTT
NA	TRBV9	TRBD2	TRBJ2-3	CASSAGGEGTQYF	TGTGCCAGCAGCGCCGGAGGGGAGGGAACGCAGTATTTT
NA	TRBV3-1/TRBV3-2	NA	TRBJ1-3	CASSQGSGWTGNTIYF	TGTGCCAGCAGCCAAGGATCCGGGTGGACTGGAAACACCATATATTTT
NA	TRBV20-1	TRBD2	TRBJ2-7	CSASRGGSGVGEQYF	TGCAGTGCTAGTAGGGGTGGTAGCGGGGTGGGTGAGCAGTACTTC
NA	TRBV7-2	TRBD1	TRBJ1-6	CASSLEGDRVGGNSPLHF	TGTGCCAGCAGCTTAGAGGGAGACAGGGTAGGGGGTAATTCACCCCTCCACTTT
NA	TRBV5-1	TRBD2	TRBJ2-1	CASSLLAGGSYNEQFF	TGCGCCAGCAGCTTACTAGCGGGAGGCTCCTACAATGAGCAGTTCTTC
NA	TRBV29-1	NA	TRBJ1-2	CSAPGQDYGYTF	TGCAGCGCTCCGGGACAAGACTATGGCTACACCTTC
NA	TRBV7-2	NA	TRBJ2-5	CASSLVGSGETQYF	TGTGCCAGCAGCTTAGTGGGGAGCGGAGAGACCCAGTACTTC
NA	TRBV10-3	TRBD1	TRBJ1-1	CATRQGSTEAFF	TGTGCCACCAGACAGGGGTCCACTGAAGCTTTCTTT